These 5 T cell receptor beta chains were all obtained from the same sample, sequenced in a study of T cell responses to AZD1222 COVID-19 vaccine (dated by TCRdb to the early 2020s). The library was made by the immunoSEQ multiplex PCR assay. TCRdb retrieved this table from immuneACCESS and kept in-frame rearrangements only. Not all clones are present; in checked studies, unresolved V genes account for under half, and no reason is known for the remainder. This sample holds 150,000 to 200,000 clones; approximately 91% were observed only once. Of the sample, 1.5% to 2% is held by the ten largest clones. In the paper's terms, the time point label means: about 28 days (+/-7) after the second vaccine dose. The sample was peripheral blood, taken 28 days after the second AZD1222 dose. All receptors derive from an adult who received the AZD1222 COVID-19 vaccine.

This clone was seen only once. V is TRBV7-8 and J is TRBJ1-2, with TRBD1 as a possible D gene (6 bases). Germline values: CDR1 SGHVS, CDR2 FQNEAQ. Between the trimmed V and J ends, which lost 1 base and 8 bases, there was a span of 14 bases. The CDR3 is made up of 14 amino acids. The CDR3 DNA follows: TGTGCCAGCAGCTTAGTTTCAGGGGCCCGAGGCTACACCTTC. It translates to CASSLVSGARGYTF.

The rearrangement links TRBV5-1 to TRBJ2-6; D may be TRBD1 (6 bases). This CDR3 has 15 residues. V was cut by 3 bases and J by 1 base, with 8 bases left in between. CDR1 and CDR2 (germline): SGHRS, YFSETQ. Here the CDR3 reads CASSSRGSGANVLTF. CDR3 in DNA: TGCGCCAGCAGCTCTAGGGGGTCTGGGGCCAACGTCCTGACTTTC. Filled out from reference TRBV5-1 and TRBJ2-6, the complete variable domain reads KAGVTQTPRYLIKTRGQQVTLSCSPISGHRSVSWYQQTPGQGLQFLFEYFSETQRNKGNFPGRFSGRQFSNSRSEMNVSTLELGDSALYLCASSSRGSGANVLTFGAGSRLTVL.

The V and J genes are TRBV19 and TRBJ1-5; D not certain. This CDR3 has 13 residues. V was trimmed by 7 bases and J by 0 bases, leaving 7 bases between them. Germline assignment: CDR1 LNHDA and CDR2 SQIVND (reference sequence). The CDR3 nucleotides read TGTGCCAGTACCCCGTATAGCAATCAGCCCCAGCATTTT. It encodes CASTPYSNQPQHF.

V is TRBV2 and J is TRBJ1-2; a weak D match, TRBD1 (5 bases). With 7 bases removed from V and 0 bases from J, the gap between germline ends came to 15 bases. Germline V gene data show CDR1 as SNHLY and CDR2 as FYNNEI. This CDR3 spans 15 amino acids. CDR3 sequence (DNA): TGTGCCAGCAATCGCGGGGACTTAGCTAACTATGGCTACACCTTC. Its translation: CASNRGDLANYGYTF.

This clone was detected only a few times. This chain connects TRBV21-1 to TRBJ1-1; whether TRBD1, the table's D call, matches the DNA was not checked. TRBV21-1 is an annotated pseudogene. CDR3 size: 10 residues. CDR3 region: CAGKQESAFF. Here the CDR3 DNA reads TGTGCCGGTAAACAGGAGTCGGCTTTCTTT.